This passage covers 12 T cell receptor beta chains from one sample sequenced in a study of T cells in localized non-small cell lung cancer. Assay used: immunoSEQ multiplex PCR; TCRdb lists only in-frame clones, some missing. The table has some 53,000 clones, 86% seen once. The sequencing here drew on peripheral blood, taken before any cancer treatment. Receptors were obtained from a male donor aged 60 or over with stage III squamous cell lung carcinoma.

The rearrangement joins TRBV4-1 to TRBJ1-3; no firm D call. This CDR3 has 12 amino acids. V was shortened by 0 bases and J by 6 bases, with 3 bases between the two germline ends. Per germline, CDR1 MGHRA and CDR2 YSYEKL. CDR3 coding DNA: TGCGCCAGCAGCCAAGAAGAAAACACCATATATTTT. It specifies CASSQEENTIYF.

CDR3 coding DNA: TGTGCCAGCTCACCAAGAAGCGGGAGTTCAGATACGCAGTATTTT. Translating gives CASSPRSGSSDTQYF. This chain connects TRBV18 to TRBJ2-3; 8 bases match TRBD2. The length of the CDR3 is 15 residues. The V and J ends lost 2 bases and 4 bases, in that order; junction bases with no gene match: 5. CDR1 is KGHSH and CDR2 is LQKENI in the germline V gene. Complete variable domain (other parts from reference TRBV18 and TRBJ2-3): NAGVMQNPRHLVRRRGQEARLRCSPMKGHSHVYWYRQLPEEGLKFMVYLQKENIIDESGMPKERFSAEFPKEGPSILRIQQVVRGDSAAYFCASSPRSGSSDTQYFGPGTRLTVL.

The rearrangement links TRBV7-9 to TRBJ2-1; 11 bases line up with TRBD2. CDR3 size: 15 residues. Trimming cost V 3 bases and J 10 bases; bases outside gene matches: 8. Per germline, CDR1 SEHNR and CDR2 FQNEAQ (reference sequence). The CDR3 bases are TGTGCCAGCAGCTTGTTAGCGGGGGGGCGAGAAGAGCAGTTCTTC. Its translation: CASSLLAGGREEQFF.

The chain recombines TRBV2 with TRBJ2-7; possible D gene TRBD2, 6 bases. The CDR3 sequence is 14 residues long. Germline CDR1 reads SNHLY; CDR2 reads FYNNEI. Deletions cut 4 bases from V and 4 bases from J, with 14 bases between. DNA of the CDR3: TGTGCCAGCAGTGCTGAGCGGGTGGGGTACGAGCAGTACTTC. As protein: CASSAERVGYEQYF.

The chain links TRBV5-1 to TRBJ2-1; 9 nucleotides line up with TRBD1. The CDR3 consists of 14 residues. Looked up from germline, CDR1 is SGHRS and CDR2 is YFSETQ. Trimming at V came to 2 bases and at J to 8 bases, leaving 5 bases not matched to a gene. For the CDR3, the DNA is TGCGCCAGCAGCTTCGGGACAGGGCAACATGAGCAGTTCTTC. This encodes CASSFGTGQHEQFF.

This clone has only a few counts. The chain is built from TRBV6-4 and TRBJ1-5; D is perhaps TRBD1 (5 bases). Germline assignment: CDR1 MRHNA and CDR2 SNTAGT. V was clipped by 6 bases and J by 7 bases, with 13 bases between them. This CDR3 contains 13 residues. CDR3 region: CASRKQVRQPQHF. The CDR3 DNA sequence: TGTGCCAGCAGAAAACAGGTTAGACAGCCCCAGCATTTT.

V usage is TRBV9 and J usage is TRBJ2-5; 9 bases align to TRBD2. V lost 0 bases, J lost 1 base, and 7 bases stayed unmatched. Germline CDR1 is SGDLS and CDR2 is YYNGEE. There are 17 residues in the CDR3. The CDR3 nucleotides read TGTGCCAGCAGCGTAGCGGTGGGGCGGGGGGGCCAAGAGACCCAGTACTTC. Encoded protein: CASSVAVGRGGQETQYF.

The gene calls are TRBV2 and TRBJ2-5; 7 bases agree with TRBD2. Looked up from germline, CDR1 is SNHLY and CDR2 is FYNNEI. The CDR3 contains 15 residues. Germline trimming cut 6 bases from V and 6 bases from J; bases unmatched to any gene: 13. The CDR3 here is CASSQRAGAGKTQYF. The CDR3 DNA follows: TGTGCCAGCAGCCAGAGGGCGGGAGCGGGAAAGACCCAGTACTTC. The full variable domain, completed using reference TRBV2 and TRBJ2-5, is EPEVTQTPSHQVTQMGQEVILRCVPISNHLYFYWYRQILGQKVEFLVSFYNNEISEKSEIFDDQFSVERPDGSNFTLKIRSTKLEDSAMYFCASSQRAGAGKTQYFGPGTRLLVL.

V and J are TRBV19 and TRBJ2-3; D may be TRBD1 or TRBD2 (5 bases each). The CDR3 is 14 residues long. The V end was cut by 3 bases, the J end by 3 bases, with 10 bases between. In germline, CDR1 is LNHDA, CDR2 SQIVND (reference sequence). Here the CDR3 DNA reads TGTGCCAGTAGTATTACTAGACAGACAGATACGCAGTATTTT. This codes for CASSITRQTDTQYF. Full variable domain (remainder filled in from reference TRBV19 and TRBJ2-3): DGGITQSPKYLFRKEGQNVTLSCEQNLNHDAMYWYRQDPGQGLRLIYYSQIVNDFQKGDIAEGYSVSREKKESFPLTVTSAQKNPTAFYLCASSITRQTDTQYFGPGTRLTVL.

The genes are TRBV7-9 and TRBJ2-7; TRBD2 matches at 7 bases. Germline CDR1 SEHNR, CDR2 FQNEAQ (reference sequence). V gave up 4 bases and J gave up 3 bases; unmatched junction bases: 6. This CDR3 comprises 14 residues. CDR3: CASSYPGGGYEQYF. The CDR3 bases are TGTGCCAGCAGCTACCCTGGGGGGGGCTACGAGCAGTACTTC.

The CDR3 here is CASSWGRGTGELFF. In DNA, the CDR3 is TGCGCCAGCAGCTGGGGCAGGGGCACCGGGGAGCTGTTTTTT. V is TRBV4-3 and J is TRBJ2-2, with D perhaps TRBD1 (6 bases). The CDR3 length is 14 residues. The germline V gene has CDR1 LGHNA and CDR2 YSLEER. V lost 5 bases and J lost 4, with 11 bases in between.

The chain has TRBV7-3 and TRBJ2-1; TRBD2 is a possible D gene (5 bases). CDR1 and CDR2 (germline): SGHTA, FQGTGA. The CDR3 consists of 16 residues. Trimming cost V 1 base and J 0 bases, with 10 bases left between them. The CDR3 reads CASSLRRAASYNEQFF. In nucleotides, the CDR3 is TGTGCCAGCAGCTTAAGGCGGGCGGCCTCCTACAATGAGCAGTTCTTC.